Sequencing of this TCR beta chain was carried out in a study of molecular identifiers for immune sequencing clone quantification. TCRdb re-called the PCR reads through MiXCR, storing one row per CDR3 protein. The data contain about 510,000 distinct CDR3 sequences, around 21% of them singletons. To note about this clonotype: The antigen is unknown.

V was cut by 1 base and J by 2 bases, with 9 bases left in between. This CDR3 has 14 residues. The germline V gene has CDR1 LGHNA and CDR2 YSLEER. The CD8+CD4-CCR7+CD45RA+ phenotype defined the sorted naive CD8 T cells. General study findings and limits: Clones exceeding 20 RNA copies carried over 97% of effector molecules but under 1% of naive-cell molecules. Identical TCR molecules sharing a barcode could underestimate highly expanded clone sizes.

Specimen: naive CD8+ T cells from blood, with Jurkat cell RNA spiked in. Sample subset: FACS-sorted CD8+CD4-CCR7+CD45RA+ naive T cells. This rearrangement joins TRBV4-3 to TRBJ2-7; D gene unclear. The source of this sequence is a human donor in good health. Some libraries in this study had Jurkat cell RNA spiked in. The CDR3 region is CASSQARGAYEQYF. The DNA for the CDR3 is TGCGCCAGCAGCCAAGCGAGAGGCGCCTACGAGCAGTACTTC.